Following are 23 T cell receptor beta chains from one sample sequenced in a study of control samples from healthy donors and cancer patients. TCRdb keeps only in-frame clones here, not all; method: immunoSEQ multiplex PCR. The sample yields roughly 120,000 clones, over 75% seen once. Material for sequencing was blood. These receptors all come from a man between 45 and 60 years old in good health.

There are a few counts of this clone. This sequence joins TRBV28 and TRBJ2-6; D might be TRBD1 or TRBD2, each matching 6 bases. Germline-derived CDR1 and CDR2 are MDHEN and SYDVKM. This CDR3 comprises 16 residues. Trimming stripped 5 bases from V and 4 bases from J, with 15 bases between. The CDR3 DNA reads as TGTGCCAGCAGTAGGGGGGCTGGATCCGGGGCCAACGTCCTGACTTTC. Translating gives CASSRGAGSGANVLTF.

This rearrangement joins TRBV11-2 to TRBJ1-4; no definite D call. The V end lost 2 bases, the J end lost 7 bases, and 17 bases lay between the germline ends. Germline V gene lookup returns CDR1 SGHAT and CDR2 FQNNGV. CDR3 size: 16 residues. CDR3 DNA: TGTGCCAGCAGCTTAACCGGTTTCCGGACCGGTGAAAAACTGTTTTTT. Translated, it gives CASSLTGFRTGEKLFF. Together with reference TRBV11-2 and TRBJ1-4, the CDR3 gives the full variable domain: EAGVAQSPRYKIIEKRQSVAFWCNPISGHATLYWYQQILGQGPKLLIQFQNNGVVDDSQLPKDRFSAERLKGVDSTLKIQPAKLEDSAVYLCASSLTGFRTGEKLFFGSGTQLSVL.

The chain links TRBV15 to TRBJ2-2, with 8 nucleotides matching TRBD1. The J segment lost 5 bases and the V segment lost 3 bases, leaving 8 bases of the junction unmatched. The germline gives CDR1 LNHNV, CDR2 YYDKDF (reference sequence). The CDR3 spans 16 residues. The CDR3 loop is CATSSNNGQGTGELFF. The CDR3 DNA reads TGTGCCACCAGCAGCAACAACGGACAGGGAACCGGGGAGCTGTTTTTT.

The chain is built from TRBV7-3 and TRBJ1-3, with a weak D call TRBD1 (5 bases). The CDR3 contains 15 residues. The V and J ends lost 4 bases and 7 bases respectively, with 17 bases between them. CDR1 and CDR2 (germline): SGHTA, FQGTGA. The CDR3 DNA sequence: TGTGCCAGCAGCTCCGGCCGGACTGGGGGGAACACCATATATTTT. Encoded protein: CASSSGRTGGNTIYF. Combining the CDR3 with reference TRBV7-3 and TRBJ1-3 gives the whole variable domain GAGVSQTPSNKVTEKGKYVELRCDPISGHTALYWYRQSLGQGPEFLIYFQGTGAADDSGLPNDRFFAVRPEGSVSTLKIQRTERGDSAVYLCASSSGRTGGNTIYFGEGSWLTVV.

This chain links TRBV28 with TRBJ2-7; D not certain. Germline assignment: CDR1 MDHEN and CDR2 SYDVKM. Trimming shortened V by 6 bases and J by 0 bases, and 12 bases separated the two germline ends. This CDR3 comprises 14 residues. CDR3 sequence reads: CASRPPRSSYEQYF. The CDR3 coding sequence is TGTGCCAGCAGACCTCCCAGGAGCTCCTACGAGCAGTACTTC.

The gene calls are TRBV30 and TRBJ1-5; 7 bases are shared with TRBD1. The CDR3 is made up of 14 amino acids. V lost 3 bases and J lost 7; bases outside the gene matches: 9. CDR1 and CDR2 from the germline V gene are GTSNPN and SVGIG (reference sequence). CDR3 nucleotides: TGTGCCTGGAGACCGACAGGGTTGGGGCAGCCCCAGCATTTT. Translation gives CAWRPTGLGQPQHF.

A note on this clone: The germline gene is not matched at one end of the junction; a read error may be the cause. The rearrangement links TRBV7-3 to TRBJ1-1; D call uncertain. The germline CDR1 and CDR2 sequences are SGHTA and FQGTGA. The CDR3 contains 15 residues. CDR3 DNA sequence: TGTACCAGCAGCTATCTCGGTTCAGCGAACACTGAAGCTTTCTTT. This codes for CTSSYLGSANTEAFF.

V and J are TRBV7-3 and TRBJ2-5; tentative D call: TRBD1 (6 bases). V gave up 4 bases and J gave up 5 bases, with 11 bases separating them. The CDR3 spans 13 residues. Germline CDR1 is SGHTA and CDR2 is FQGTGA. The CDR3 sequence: CASSSTGTETQYF. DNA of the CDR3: TGTGCCAGCAGCTCCACAGGGACGGAGACCCAGTACTTC.

The CDR3 loop reads CASSPGLAGVEQFF. The CDR3 DNA reads TGTGCCAGCAGTCCCGGACTAGCGGGGGTCGAGCAGTTCTTC. The V gene is TRBV7-6, the J gene TRBJ2-1; TRBD2 aligns across 13 bases. Germline V CDR1 and CDR2: SGHVS, FNYEAQ. CDR3 length: 14 residues. The V and J ends lost 6 bases and 10 bases, in that order; junction bases with no gene match: 6. The complete variable domain, with remaining parts taken from reference TRBV7-6 and TRBJ2-1, reads GAGVSQSPRYKVTKRGQDVALRCDPISGHVSLYWYRQALGQGPEFLTYFNYEAQQDKSGLPNDRFSAERPEGSISTLTIQRTEQRDSAMYRCASSPGLAGVEQFFGPGTRLTVL.

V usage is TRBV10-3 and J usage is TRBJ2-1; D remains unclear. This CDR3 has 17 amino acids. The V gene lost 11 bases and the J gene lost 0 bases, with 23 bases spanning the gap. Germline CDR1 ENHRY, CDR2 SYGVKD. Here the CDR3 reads CAVALGQTESSYNEQFF. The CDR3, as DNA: TGTGCCGTCGCCTTGGGTCAAACAGAGAGCTCCTACAATGAGCAGTTCTTC.

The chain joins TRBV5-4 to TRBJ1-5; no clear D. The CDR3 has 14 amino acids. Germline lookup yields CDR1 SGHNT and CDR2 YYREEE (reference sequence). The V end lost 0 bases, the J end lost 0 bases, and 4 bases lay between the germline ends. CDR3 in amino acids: CASSLGGSNQPQHF. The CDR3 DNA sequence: TGTGCCAGCAGCTTGGGGGGTAGCAATCAGCCCCAGCATTTT. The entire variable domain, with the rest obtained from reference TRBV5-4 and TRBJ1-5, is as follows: ETGVTQSPTHLIKTRGQQVTLRCSSQSGHNTVSWYQQALGQGPQFIFQYYREEENGRGNFPPRFSGLQFPNYSSELNVNALELDDSALYLCASSLGGSNQPQHFGDGTRLSIL.

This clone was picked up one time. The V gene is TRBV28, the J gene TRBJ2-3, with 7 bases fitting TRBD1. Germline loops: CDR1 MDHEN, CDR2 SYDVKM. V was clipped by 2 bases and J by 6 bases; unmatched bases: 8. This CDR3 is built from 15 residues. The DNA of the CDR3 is TGTGCCAGCAGTTTACCTGACAGGGTGCGCGATACGCAGTATTTT. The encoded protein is CASSLPDRVRDTQYF.

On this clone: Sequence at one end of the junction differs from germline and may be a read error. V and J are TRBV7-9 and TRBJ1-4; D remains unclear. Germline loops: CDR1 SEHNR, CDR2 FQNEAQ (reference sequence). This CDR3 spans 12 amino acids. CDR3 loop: CASSLVMERRGF. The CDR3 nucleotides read TGTGCCAGCAGCTTAGTGATGGAAAGGAGAGGGTTT.

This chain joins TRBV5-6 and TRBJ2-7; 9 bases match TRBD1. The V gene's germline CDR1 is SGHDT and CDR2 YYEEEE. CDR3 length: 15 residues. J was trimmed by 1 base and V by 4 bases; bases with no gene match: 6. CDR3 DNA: TGTGCCAGCAGCCGCCGGGACAGGGTGTCCTACGAGCAGTACTTC. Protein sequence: CASSRRDRVSYEQYF.

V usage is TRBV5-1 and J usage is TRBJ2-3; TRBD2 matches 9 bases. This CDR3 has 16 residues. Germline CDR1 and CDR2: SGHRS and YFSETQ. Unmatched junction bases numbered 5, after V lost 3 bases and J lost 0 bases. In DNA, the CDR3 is TGCGCCAGCAGCTCCTTCGCGGGGGGGAGCACAGATACGCAGTATTTT. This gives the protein CASSSFAGGSTDTQYF.

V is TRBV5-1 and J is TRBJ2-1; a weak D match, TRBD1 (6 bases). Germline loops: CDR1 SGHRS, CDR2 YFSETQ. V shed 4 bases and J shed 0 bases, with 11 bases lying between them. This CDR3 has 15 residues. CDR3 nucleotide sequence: TGCGCCAGCAGCCCAGGGGCGGCCTCCTACAATGAGCAGTTCTTC. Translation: CASSPGAASYNEQFF.

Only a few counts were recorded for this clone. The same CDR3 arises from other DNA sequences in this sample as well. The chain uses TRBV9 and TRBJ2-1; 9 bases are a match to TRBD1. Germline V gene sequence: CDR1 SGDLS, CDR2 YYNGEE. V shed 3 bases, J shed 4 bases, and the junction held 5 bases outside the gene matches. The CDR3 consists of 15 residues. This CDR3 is CASSGGQGPYNEQFF. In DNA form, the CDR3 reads TGTGCCAGCAGCGGGGGACAGGGACCTTACAATGAGCAGTTCTTC.

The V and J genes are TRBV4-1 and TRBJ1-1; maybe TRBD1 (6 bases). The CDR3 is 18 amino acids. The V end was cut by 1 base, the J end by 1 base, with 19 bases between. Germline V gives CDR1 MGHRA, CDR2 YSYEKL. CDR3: CASSQGRWGRGENTEAFF. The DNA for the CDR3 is TGCGCCAGCAGCCAAGGAAGGTGGGGGCGCGGGGAGAACACTGAAGCTTTCTTT.

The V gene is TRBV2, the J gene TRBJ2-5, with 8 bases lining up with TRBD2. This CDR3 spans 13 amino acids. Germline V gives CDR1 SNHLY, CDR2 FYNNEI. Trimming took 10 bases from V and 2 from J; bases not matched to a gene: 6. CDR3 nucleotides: TGTGCCATCGGGGGGGGGCTACAAGAGACCCAGTACTTC. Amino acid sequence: CAIGGGLQETQYF.

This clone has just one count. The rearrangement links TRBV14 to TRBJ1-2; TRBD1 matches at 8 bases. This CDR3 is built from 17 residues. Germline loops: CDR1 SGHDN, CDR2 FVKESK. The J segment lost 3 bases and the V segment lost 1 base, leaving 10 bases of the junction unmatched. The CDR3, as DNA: TGTGCCAGCAGCCAAGGACAGACAGGGGCACATTACTATGGCTACACCTTC. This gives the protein CASSQGQTGAHYYGYTF.

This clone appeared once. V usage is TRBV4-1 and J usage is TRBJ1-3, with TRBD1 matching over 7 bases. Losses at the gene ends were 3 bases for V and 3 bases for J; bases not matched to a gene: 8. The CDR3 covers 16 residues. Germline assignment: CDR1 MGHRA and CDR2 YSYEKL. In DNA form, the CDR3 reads TGCGCCAGCAGCCAGCTACAGGGGATAGGTGGAAACACCATATATTTT. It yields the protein CASSQLQGIGGNTIYF.

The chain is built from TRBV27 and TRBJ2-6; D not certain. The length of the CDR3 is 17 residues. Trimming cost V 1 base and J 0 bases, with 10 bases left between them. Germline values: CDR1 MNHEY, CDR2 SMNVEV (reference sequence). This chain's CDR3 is CASSLFNAFSGANVLTF. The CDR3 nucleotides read TGTGCCAGCAGTTTATTTAACGCCTTCTCTGGGGCCAACGTCCTGACTTTC.

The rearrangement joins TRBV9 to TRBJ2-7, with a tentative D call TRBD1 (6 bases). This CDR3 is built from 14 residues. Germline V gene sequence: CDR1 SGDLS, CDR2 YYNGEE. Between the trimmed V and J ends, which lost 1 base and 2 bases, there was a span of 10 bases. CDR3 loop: CASSVRDTPYEQYF. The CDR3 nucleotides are TGTGCCAGCAGCGTACGGGACACTCCCTACGAGCAGTACTTC.